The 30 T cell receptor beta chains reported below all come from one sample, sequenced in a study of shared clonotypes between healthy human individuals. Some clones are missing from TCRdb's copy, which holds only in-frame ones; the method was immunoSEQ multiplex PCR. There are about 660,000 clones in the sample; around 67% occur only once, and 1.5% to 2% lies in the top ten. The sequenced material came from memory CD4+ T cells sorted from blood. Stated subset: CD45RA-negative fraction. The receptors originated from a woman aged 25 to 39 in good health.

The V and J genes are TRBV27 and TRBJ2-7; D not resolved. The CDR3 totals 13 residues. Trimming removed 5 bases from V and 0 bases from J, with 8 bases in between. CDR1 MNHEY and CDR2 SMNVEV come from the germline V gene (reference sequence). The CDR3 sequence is CASSPHLSYEQYF. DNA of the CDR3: TGTGCCAGCAGTCCCCACCTCTCCTACGAGCAGTACTTC.

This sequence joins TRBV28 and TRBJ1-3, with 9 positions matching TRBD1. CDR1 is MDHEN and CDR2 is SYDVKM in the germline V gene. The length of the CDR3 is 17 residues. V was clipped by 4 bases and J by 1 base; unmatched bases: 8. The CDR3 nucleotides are TGTGCCAGCAGTTGGGGACAGGGAAGGCCGTCTGGAAACACCATATATTTT. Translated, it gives CASSWGQGRPSGNTIYF.

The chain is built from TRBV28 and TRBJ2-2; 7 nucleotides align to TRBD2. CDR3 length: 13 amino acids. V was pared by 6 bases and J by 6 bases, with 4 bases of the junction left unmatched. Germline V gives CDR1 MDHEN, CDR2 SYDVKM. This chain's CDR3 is CASRRAGAGELFF. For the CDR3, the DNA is TGTGCCAGCAGACGCGCGGGGGCCGGGGAGCTGTTTTTT.

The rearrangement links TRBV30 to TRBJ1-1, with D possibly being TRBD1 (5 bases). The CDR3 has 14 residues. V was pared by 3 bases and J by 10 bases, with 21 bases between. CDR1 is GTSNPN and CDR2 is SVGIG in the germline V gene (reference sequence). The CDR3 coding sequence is TGTGCCTGGAGGTACCGGGACCTCAATCGTCTAGCTTTCTTT. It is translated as CAWRYRDLNRLAFF.

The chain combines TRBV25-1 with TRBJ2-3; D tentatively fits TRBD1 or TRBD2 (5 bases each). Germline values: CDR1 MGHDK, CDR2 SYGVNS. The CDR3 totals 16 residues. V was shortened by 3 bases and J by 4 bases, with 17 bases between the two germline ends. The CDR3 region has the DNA TGTGCCAGCAGTGAGAGTGGGGGAGAAGGCCCAGATACGCAGTATTTT. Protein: CASSESGGEGPDTQYF. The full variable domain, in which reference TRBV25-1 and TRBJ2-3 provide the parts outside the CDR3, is EADIYQTPRYLVIGTGKKITLECSQTMGHDKMYWYQQDPGMELHLIHYSYGVNSTEKGDLSSESTVSRIRTEHFPLTLESARPSHTSQYLCASSESGGEGPDTQYFGPGTRLTVL.

This CDR3 is CASSFGGIEQFF. The CDR3 DNA reads as TGCGCCAGCAGCTTCGGGGGAATTGAGCAGTTCTTC. V usage is TRBV5-1 and J usage is TRBJ2-1, with a weak D call TRBD2 (6 bases). Trimming removed 2 bases from V and 9 bases from J, with 9 bases in between. Germline CDR1 reads SGHRS; CDR2 reads YFSETQ. This CDR3 is built from 12 residues.

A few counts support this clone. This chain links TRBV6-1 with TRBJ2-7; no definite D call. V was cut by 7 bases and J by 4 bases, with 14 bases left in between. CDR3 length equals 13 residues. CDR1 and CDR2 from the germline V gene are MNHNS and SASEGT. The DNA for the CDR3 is TGTGCCAGCACCAGAGCGTCCGAATACGAGCAGTACTTC. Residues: CASTRASEYEQYF.

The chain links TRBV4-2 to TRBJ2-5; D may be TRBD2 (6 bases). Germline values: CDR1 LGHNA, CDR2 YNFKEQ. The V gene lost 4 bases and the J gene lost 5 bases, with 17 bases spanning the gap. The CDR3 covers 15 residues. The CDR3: CASSRGTGEAETQYF. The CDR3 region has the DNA TGTGCCAGCAGCCGGGGAACGGGAGAGGCGGAGACCCAGTACTTC.

Here the CDR3 DNA reads TGTGCCAGCAGTGTGTTGGATACGAACACCGGGGAGCTGTTTTTT. Its protein product is CASSVLDTNTGELFF. The chain has TRBV2 and TRBJ2-2; D is undetermined. CDR3 length: 15 residues. The germline V gene has CDR1 SNHLY and CDR2 FYNNEI. Trimming cost V 4 bases and J 0 bases, with 9 bases left between them.

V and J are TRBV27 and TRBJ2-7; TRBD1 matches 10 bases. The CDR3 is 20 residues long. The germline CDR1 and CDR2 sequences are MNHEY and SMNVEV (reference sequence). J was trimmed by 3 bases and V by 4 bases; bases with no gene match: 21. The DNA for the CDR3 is TGTGCCAGCAGTTCGACTACCGGGACAGGGGTTTGGGGGAGAGGCTACGAGCAGTACTTC. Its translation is CASSSTTGTGVWGRGYEQYF.

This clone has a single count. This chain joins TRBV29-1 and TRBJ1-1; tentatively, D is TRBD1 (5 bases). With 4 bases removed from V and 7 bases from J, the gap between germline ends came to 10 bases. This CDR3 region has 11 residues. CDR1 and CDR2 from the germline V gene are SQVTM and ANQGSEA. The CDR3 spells CSVGGVNEAFF. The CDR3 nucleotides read TGCAGCGTTGGGGGGGTTAATGAAGCTTTCTTT.

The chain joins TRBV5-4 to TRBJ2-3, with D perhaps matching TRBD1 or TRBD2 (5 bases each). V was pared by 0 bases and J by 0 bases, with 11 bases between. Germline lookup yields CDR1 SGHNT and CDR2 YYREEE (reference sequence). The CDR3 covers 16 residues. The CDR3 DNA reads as TGTGCCAGCAGCTTGGTCCGGGGCCCCAGCACAGATACGCAGTATTTT. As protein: CASSLVRGPSTDTQYF.

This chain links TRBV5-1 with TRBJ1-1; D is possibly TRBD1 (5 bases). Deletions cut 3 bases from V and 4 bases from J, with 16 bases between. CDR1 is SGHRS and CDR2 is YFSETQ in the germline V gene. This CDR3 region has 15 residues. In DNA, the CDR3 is TGCGCCAGCAGCTCGGAACAGGCGAGGGGCACTGAAGCTTTCTTT. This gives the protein CASSSEQARGTEAFF.

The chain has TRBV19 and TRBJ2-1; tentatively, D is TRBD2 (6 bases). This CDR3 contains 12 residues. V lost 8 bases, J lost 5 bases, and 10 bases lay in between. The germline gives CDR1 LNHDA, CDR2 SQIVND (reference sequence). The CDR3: CASATRDNEQFF. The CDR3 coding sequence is TGTGCCAGTGCGACTAGAGACAATGAGCAGTTCTTC.

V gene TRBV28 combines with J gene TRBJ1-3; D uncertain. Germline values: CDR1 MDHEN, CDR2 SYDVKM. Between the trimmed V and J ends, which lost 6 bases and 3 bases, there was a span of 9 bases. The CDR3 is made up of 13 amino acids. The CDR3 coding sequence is TGTGCCAGCAGACCGACTGTTGGAAACACCATATATTTT. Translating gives CASRPTVGNTIYF.

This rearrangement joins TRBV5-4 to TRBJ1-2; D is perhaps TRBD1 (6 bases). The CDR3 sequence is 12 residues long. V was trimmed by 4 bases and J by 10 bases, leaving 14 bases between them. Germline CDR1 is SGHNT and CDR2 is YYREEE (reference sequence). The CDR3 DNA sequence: TGTGCCAGCAGCAATACGGACAGTTTCTACACCTTC. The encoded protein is CASSNTDSFYTF. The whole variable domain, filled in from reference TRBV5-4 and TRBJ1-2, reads ETGVTQSPTHLIKTRGQQVTLRCSSQSGHNTVSWYQQALGQGPQFIFQYYREEENGRGNFPPRFSGLQFPNYSSELNVNALELDDSALYLCASSNTDSFYTFGSGTRLTVV.

CDR3 loop: CAISDRTENEKLFF. DNA for the CDR3: TGTGCCATCAGTGATAGAACAGAGAATGAAAAACTGTTTTTT. This chain uses TRBV10-3 with TRBJ1-4; unclear D gene. Trimming removed 3 bases from V and 5 bases from J, with 10 bases in between. Per the germline V gene, CDR1 is ENHRY and CDR2 is SYGVKD. The CDR3 totals 14 residues.

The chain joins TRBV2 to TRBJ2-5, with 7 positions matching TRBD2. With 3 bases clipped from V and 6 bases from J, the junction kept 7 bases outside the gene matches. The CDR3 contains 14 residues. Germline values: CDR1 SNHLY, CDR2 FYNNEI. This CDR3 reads CASSESGVGQTQYF. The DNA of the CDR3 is TGTGCCAGCAGTGAGAGCGGGGTGGGGCAGACCCAGTACTTC.

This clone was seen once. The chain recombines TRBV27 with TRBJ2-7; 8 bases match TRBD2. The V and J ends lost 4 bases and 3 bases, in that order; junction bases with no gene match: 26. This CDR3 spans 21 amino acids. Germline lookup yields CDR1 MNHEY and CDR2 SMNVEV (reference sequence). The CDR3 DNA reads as TGTGCCAGCAGTTCCTATATCCTCGACAGTAGTCAGCGGGGGCAAGTCTACGAGCAGTACTTC. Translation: CASSSYILDSSQRGQVYEQYF.

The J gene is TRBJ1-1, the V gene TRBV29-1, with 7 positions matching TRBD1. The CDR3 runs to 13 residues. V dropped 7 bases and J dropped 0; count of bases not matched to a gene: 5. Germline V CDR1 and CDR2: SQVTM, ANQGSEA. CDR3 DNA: TGCAGCGCATCGGGACAGATGAACACTGAAGCTTTCTTT. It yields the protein CSASGQMNTEAFF.

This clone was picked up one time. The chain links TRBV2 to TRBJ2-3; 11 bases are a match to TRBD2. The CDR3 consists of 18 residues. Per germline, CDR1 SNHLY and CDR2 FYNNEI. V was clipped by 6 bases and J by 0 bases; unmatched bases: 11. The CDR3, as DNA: TGTGCCAGCAGCTCCGGGACTAGCGGCCGTGCTAGCACAGATACGCAGTATTTT. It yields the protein CASSSGTSGRASTDTQYF.

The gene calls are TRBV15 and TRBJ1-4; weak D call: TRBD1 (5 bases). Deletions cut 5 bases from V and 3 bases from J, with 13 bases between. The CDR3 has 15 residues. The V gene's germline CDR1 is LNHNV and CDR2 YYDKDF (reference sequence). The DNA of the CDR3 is TGTGCCACCAGCCGCGGTGGGGCTGCTAATGAAAAACTGTTTTTT. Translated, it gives CATSRGGAANEKLFF.

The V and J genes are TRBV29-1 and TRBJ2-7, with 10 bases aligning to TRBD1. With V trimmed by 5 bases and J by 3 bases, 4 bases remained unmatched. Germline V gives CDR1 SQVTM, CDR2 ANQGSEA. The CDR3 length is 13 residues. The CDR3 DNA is TGCAGCGTTCGGGGGACAGGGGTCTACGAGCAGTACTTC. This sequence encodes CSVRGTGVYEQYF.

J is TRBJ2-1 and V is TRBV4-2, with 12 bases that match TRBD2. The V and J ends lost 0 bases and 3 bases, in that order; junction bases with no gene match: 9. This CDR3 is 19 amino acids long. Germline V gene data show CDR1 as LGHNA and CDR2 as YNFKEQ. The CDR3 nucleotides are TGTGCCAGCAGCCAAGATTGGCTAGCGGGAGGGAACGGCTACAATGAGCAGTTCTTC. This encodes CASSQDWLAGGNGYNEQFF.

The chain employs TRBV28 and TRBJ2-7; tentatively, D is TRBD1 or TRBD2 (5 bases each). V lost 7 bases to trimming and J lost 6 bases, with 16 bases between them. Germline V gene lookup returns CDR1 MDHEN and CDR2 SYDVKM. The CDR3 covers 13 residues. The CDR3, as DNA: TGTGCCAGCACACGGGGCCCAGTTGGCGAGCAGTACTTC. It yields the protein CASTRGPVGEQYF.

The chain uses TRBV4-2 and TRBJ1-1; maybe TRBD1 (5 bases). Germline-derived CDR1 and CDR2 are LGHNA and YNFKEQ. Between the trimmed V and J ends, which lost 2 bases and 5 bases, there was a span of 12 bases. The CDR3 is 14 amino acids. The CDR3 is CASSQTSRGTEAFF. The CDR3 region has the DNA TGTGCCAGCAGCCAAACCAGCCGGGGGACTGAAGCTTTCTTT.

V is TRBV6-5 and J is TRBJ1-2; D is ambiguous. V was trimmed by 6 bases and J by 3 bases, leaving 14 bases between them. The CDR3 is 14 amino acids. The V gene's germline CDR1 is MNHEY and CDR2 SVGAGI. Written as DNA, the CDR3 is TGTGCCAGCAGGATGAGTAGCGTGCACTATGGCTACACCTTC. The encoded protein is CASRMSSVHYGYTF.

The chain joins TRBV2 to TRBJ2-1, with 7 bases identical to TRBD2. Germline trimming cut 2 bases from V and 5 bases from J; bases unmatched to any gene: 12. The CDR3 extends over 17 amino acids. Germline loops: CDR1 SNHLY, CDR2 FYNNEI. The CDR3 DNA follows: TGTGCCAGCAGTGAACGGGTAGCGGGTTACATTAACAATGAGCAGTTCTTC. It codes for CASSERVAGYINNEQFF.

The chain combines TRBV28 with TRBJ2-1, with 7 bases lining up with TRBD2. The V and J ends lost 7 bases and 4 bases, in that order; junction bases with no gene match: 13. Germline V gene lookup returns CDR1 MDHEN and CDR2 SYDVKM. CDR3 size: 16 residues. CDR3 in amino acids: CASTPPGASGYNEQFF. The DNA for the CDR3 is TGTGCCAGCACCCCTCCTGGGGCTAGCGGTTACAATGAGCAGTTCTTC.

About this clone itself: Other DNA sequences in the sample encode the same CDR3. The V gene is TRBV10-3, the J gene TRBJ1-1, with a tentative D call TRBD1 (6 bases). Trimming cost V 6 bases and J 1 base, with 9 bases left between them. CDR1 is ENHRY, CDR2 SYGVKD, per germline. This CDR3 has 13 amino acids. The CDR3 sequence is CAISLQGNTEAFF. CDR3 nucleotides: TGTGCCATCAGCTTACAGGGGAACACTGAAGCTTTCTTT.